One sample yielded the 20 T cell receptor beta chains listed below, sequenced in a study of cytomegalovirus exposure and HLA in healthy donors. Vbeta (60) and Jbeta (13) primers were used in the PCR. Repertoires were generated with immunoSEQ multiplex PCR, while TCRdb's copy carries only in-frame clones and drops some. The sample lists about 92,000 clones, roughly 86% occurring once. The sequenced material came from PBMCs. These receptors all stem from a woman between 18 and 29 years old in good health and CMV-seropositive.

The chain recombines TRBV29-1 with TRBJ1-1; D is unresolved. V was pared by 7 bases and J by 0 bases, with 9 bases between. This CDR3 comprises 12 residues. Germline values: CDR1 SQVTM, CDR2 ANQGSEA. In nucleotides, the CDR3 is TGCAGCGGTCACAGTATGAACACTGAAGCTTTCTTT. As protein: CSGHSMNTEAFF.

There are a few counts of this clone. The chain has TRBV5-1 and TRBJ1-4; 9 bases agree with TRBD1. This CDR3 has 15 residues. Germline trimming cut 2 bases from V and 10 bases from J; bases unmatched to any gene: 9. Germline values: CDR1 SGHRS, CDR2 YFSETQ. CDR3 region: CASSLRQGGEGKLFF. The DNA for the CDR3 is TGCGCCAGCAGCTTACGACAGGGGGGAGAGGGAAAACTGTTTTTT.

DNA of the CDR3: TGCAGTGCCCCCTCGGGAGGGGGAGCTTTCTTT. Protein sequence: CSAPSGGGAFF. The rearrangement links TRBV20-1 to TRBJ1-1; possible D gene TRBD1, 6 bases. The CDR3 consists of 11 residues. In germline, CDR1 is DFQATT, CDR2 SNEGSKA (reference sequence). Trimming pared 6 bases from V and 10 bases from J, leaving 15 bases between.

This rearrangement joins TRBV5-1 to TRBJ2-7; D perhaps matches TRBD1 (5 bases). V was clipped by 0 bases and J by 6 bases, with 16 bases between them. The germline gives CDR1 SGHRS, CDR2 YFSETQ. CDR3 length equals 15 residues. In DNA, the CDR3 is TGCGCCAGCAGCTTGGAGGGGTTGGGTTTTGGCGAGCAGTACTTC. This sequence encodes CASSLEGLGFGEQYF.

The chain uses TRBV7-2 and TRBJ2-1; D is unresolved. CDR1 SGHTA and CDR2 FQGNSA come from the germline V gene. The CDR3 extends over 13 amino acids. The V gene lost 3 bases and the J gene lost 9 bases, with 12 bases spanning the gap. CDR3 in DNA: TGTGCCAGCAGCTTGGGCGCCTCCGGTGAGCAGTTCTTC. Encoded protein: CASSLGASGEQFF.

The V gene is TRBV5-8, the J gene TRBJ2-2; D uncertain. Germline CDR1 reads SGHTS; CDR2 reads YDEGEE. Between the trimmed V and J ends, which lost 9 bases and 6 bases, there was a span of 12 bases. The CDR3 spans 12 residues. CDR3 in amino acids: CATRYGSGELFF. CDR3 in DNA: TGTGCCACGCGGTATGGGTCCGGGGAGCTGTTTTTT.

The V gene is TRBV18, the J gene TRBJ1-1; no clear D gene. Trimming removed 2 bases at V and 1 base at J, with 8 bases between. The CDR3 is 14 amino acids. Germline CDR1 KGHSH, CDR2 LQKENI. In DNA, the CDR3 is TGTGCCAGCTCACCAGGCCGGAGGAACACTGAAGCTTTCTTT. This sequence encodes CASSPGRRNTEAFF.

This clone was found once. The rearrangement uses TRBV6-1 and TRBJ1-5; D gene unclear. The CDR3 length is 14 residues. V was clipped by 0 bases and J by 9 bases, with 12 bases between them. Looked up from germline, CDR1 is MNHNS and CDR2 is SASEGT. CDR3 sequence: CASSEAPGLRPQHF. The DNA of the CDR3 is TGTGCCAGCAGTGAAGCACCTGGACTTCGGCCCCAGCATTTT.

V gene TRBV4-2 combines with J gene TRBJ2-3, with 7 nucleotides matching TRBD2. J lost 2 bases, V lost 4 bases, and 9 bases had no gene match. CDR1 is LGHNA and CDR2 is YNFKEQ in the germline V gene. The CDR3 has 16 residues. CDR3 region: CASSLRPGGYTDTQYF. The CDR3 bases are TGTGCCAGCAGCCTCAGGCCGGGGGGATACACAGATACGCAGTATTTT.

The chain is built from TRBV4-1 and TRBJ1-5, with a tentative D call TRBD1 (5 bases). V gave up 4 bases and J gave up 0 bases, with 10 bases separating them. Germline V lookup: CDR1 MGHRA, CDR2 YSYEKL. This CDR3 has 15 residues. The CDR3 DNA is TGCGCCAGCAGCCCCCCGGGACTTAGCAATCAGCCCCAGCATTTT. Residues: CASSPPGLSNQPQHF.

The chain joins TRBV6-1 to TRBJ2-1; 7 bases fit TRBD2. The ends lost 3 bases at V and 5 bases at J; junction bases unmatched: 7. CDR1 is MNHNS, CDR2 SASEGT, per germline. The CDR3 runs 15 residues. CDR3 residues: CASSDYAGVHNEQFF. CDR3 sequence (DNA): TGTGCCAGCAGTGATTACGCGGGGGTTCACAATGAGCAGTTCTTC.

V is TRBV6-1 and J is TRBJ1-5; a weak D match, TRBD1 (5 bases). CDR3 length: 13 amino acids. Per germline, CDR1 MNHNS and CDR2 SASEGT. V gave up 4 bases and J gave up 5 bases, with 9 bases separating them. The CDR3 DNA reads TGTGCCAGCAGTGGACAGATAGATCAGCCCCAGCATTTT. Amino acids: CASSGQIDQPQHF.

In its sample, this clone was seen a few times. This chain joins TRBV2 and TRBJ2-5, with a tentative D call TRBD2 (6 bases). Between the trimmed V and J ends, which lost 6 bases and 2 bases, there was a span of 22 bases. Germline V gives CDR1 SNHLY, CDR2 FYNNEI. The CDR3 runs to 17 residues. The CDR3 here is CASRSSSGVALQETQYF. The CDR3 nucleotides read TGTGCCAGCAGATCGTCTTCGGGGGTTGCACTTCAAGAGACCCAGTACTTC.

The V call is TRBV7-2, the J call TRBJ1-5; tentatively, D is TRBD1 (5 bases). The CDR3 contains 14 residues. Germline CDR1 SGHTA, CDR2 FQGNSA. Trimming took 1 base from V and 6 from J, leaving 10 bases between them. CDR3 bases: TGTGCCAGCAGCTTAGTATGGGGGGGTCAGCCCCAGCATTTT. Its translation is CASSLVWGGQPQHF.

V and J are TRBV2 and TRBJ2-7, with D uncertain. Trimming cost V 8 bases and J 3 bases, with 8 bases left between them. This CDR3 is 11 amino acids long. CDR1 is SNHLY, CDR2 FYNNEI, per germline. Here the CDR3 reads CASGAYYEQYF. In DNA form, the CDR3 reads TGTGCCAGCGGTGCCTACTACGAGCAGTACTTC.

V usage is TRBV30 and J usage is TRBJ1-4, with unresolved D. Germline CDR1 is GTSNPN and CDR2 is SVGIG (reference sequence). Deletions cut 0 bases from V and 5 bases from J, with 7 bases between. The CDR3 consists of 13 residues. The CDR3 DNA sequence: TGTGCCTGGAGTGTACCGGTGAATGAAAAACTGTTTTTT. It encodes CAWSVPVNEKLFF.

The CDR3 spells CASSLNRGEVAEAFF. In nucleotides, the CDR3 is TGTGCCAGCAGTTTGAACAGGGGTGAGGTTGCTGAAGCTTTCTTT. This chain joins TRBV27 and TRBJ1-1, with 7 nucleotides matching TRBD1. Losses at the gene ends were 3 bases for V and 6 bases for J; bases not matched to a gene: 10. The CDR3 covers 15 residues. The germline gives CDR1 MNHEY, CDR2 SMNVEV (reference sequence).

The rearrangement joins TRBV19 to TRBJ2-1; 12 nucleotides line up with TRBD2. Germline assignment: CDR1 LNHDA and CDR2 SQIVND (reference sequence). The CDR3 has 20 amino acids. V gave up 0 bases and J gave up 0 bases; unmatched junction bases: 9. DNA for the CDR3: TGTGCCAGTAGTATAGACTCTACTAGCGGGGGGACTAGCTCCTACAATGAGCAGTTCTTC. This sequence encodes CASSIDSTSGGTSSYNEQFF.

The genes are TRBV7-9 and TRBJ1-2; the D is unclear. CDR1 is SEHNR, CDR2 FQNEAQ, per germline (reference sequence). The ends were cut back, 1 base at V and 6 bases at J, with 6 bases in the middle. The CDR3 is 12 amino acids. This CDR3 reads CASSLVYNGYTF. The CDR3 DNA sequence: TGTGCCAGCAGCTTAGTTTATAATGGCTACACCTTC.

This clone was found a few times. This chain connects TRBV28 to TRBJ1-5; TRBD1 matches at 7 bases. J was trimmed by 4 bases and V by 8 bases; bases with no gene match: 8. The CDR3 sequence is 14 residues long. Germline CDR1 reads MDHEN; CDR2 reads SYDVKM. In nucleotides, the CDR3 is TGTGCCAGCCTAAACGGACAGGCGAATCAGCCCCAGCATTTT. Translating gives CASLNGQANQPQHF.